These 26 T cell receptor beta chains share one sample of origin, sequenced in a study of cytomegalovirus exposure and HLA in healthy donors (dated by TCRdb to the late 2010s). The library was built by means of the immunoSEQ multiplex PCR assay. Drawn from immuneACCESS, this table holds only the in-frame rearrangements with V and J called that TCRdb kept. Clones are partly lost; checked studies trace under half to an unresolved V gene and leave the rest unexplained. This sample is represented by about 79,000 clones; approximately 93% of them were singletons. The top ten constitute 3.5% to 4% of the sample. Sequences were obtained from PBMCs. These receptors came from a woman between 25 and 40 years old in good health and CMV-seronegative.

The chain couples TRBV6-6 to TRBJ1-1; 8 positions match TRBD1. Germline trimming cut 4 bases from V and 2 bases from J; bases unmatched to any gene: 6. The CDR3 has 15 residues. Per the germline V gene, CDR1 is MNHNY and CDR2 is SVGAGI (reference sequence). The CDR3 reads CASSSADRGNTEAFF. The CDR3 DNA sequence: TGTGCCAGCAGTTCTGCCGACAGGGGTAACACTGAAGCTTTCTTT.

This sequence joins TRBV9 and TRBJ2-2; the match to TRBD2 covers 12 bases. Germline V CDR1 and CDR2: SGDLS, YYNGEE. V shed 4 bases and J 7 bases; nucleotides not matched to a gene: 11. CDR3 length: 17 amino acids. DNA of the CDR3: TGTGCCAGCAGCTCATCACCTAGCGGGGGGGCGTACGGGGAGCTGTTTTTT. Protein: CASSSSPSGGAYGELFF.

The DNA of the CDR3 is TGTGCCAGCAGTTACGGACAGAAATTAGCCAAAAACATTCAGTACTTC. Residues: CASSYGQKLAKNIQYF. The V call is TRBV6-6, the J call TRBJ2-4; possibly TRBD1 for D (6 bases). The CDR3 contains 16 residues. Trimming took off 2 bases at V and 0 bases at J, with 11 bases between the two ends. Germline loops: CDR1 MNHNY, CDR2 SVGAGI (reference sequence).

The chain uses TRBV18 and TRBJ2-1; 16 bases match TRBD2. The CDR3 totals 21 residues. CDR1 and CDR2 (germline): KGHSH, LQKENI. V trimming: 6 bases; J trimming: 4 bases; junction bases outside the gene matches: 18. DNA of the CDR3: TGTGCCAGCTCCCACCGCGATTCCACGGGACTAGCGGGGGGGCAATACAATGAGCAGTTCTTC. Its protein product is CASSHRDSTGLAGGQYNEQFF.

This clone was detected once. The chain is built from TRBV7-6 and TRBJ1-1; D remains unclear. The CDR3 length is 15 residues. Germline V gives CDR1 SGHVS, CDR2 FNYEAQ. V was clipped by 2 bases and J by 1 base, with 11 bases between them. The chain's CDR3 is CASSLNSKQNTEAFF. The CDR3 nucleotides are TGTGCCAGCAGCTTAAACTCAAAGCAGAACACTGAAGCTTTCTTT.

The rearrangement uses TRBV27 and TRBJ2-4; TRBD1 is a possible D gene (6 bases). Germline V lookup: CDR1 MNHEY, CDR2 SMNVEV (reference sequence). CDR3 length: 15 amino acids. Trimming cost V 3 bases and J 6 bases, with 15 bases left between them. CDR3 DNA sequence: TGTGCCAGCAGTTTTAGTAGGGGGACGGGAAACATTCAGTACTTC. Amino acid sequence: CASSFSRGTGNIQYF.

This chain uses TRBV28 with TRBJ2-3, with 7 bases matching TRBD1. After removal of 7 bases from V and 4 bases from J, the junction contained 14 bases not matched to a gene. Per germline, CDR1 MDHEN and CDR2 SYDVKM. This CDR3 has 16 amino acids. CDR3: CASNEMGQPPPDTQYF. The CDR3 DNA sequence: TGTGCCAGCAACGAAATGGGACAGCCCCCCCCAGATACGCAGTATTTT.

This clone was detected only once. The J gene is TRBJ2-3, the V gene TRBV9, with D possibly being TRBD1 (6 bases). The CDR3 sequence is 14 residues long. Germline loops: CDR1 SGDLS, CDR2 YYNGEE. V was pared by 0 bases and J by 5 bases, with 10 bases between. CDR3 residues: CASSVARTEDTQYF. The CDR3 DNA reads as TGTGCCAGCAGCGTAGCGCGGACAGAAGATACGCAGTATTTT.

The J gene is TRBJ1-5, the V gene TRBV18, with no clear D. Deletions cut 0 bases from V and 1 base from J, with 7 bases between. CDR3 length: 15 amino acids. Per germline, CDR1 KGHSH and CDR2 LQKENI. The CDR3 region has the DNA TGTGCCAGCTCACCACCGGGCTCGAGCAATCAGCCCCAGCATTTT. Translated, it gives CASSPPGSSNQPQHF.

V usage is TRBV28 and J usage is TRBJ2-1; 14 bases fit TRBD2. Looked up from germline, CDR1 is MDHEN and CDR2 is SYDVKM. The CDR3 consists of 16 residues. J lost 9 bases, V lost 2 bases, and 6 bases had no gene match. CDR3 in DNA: TGTGCCAGCAGTTTAAGACTAGCGGGGGGGCACGGTGAGCAGTTCTTC. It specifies CASSLRLAGGHGEQFF.

The CDR3 DNA follows: TGTGCCAGTAGTATGCGACAGCGTCCCTACGAGCAGTACTTC. Translated: CASSMRQRPYEQYF. V usage is TRBV19 and J usage is TRBJ2-7; a weak D match, TRBD1 (5 bases). With 3 bases removed from V and 2 bases from J, the gap between germline ends came to 11 bases. The CDR3 is made up of 14 amino acids. Per the germline V gene, CDR1 is LNHDA and CDR2 is SQIVND (reference sequence). The variable domain in full, with the rest retrieved from reference TRBV19 and TRBJ2-7, is DGGITQSPKYLFRKEGQNVTLSCEQNLNHDAMYWYRQDPGQGLRLIYYSQIVNDFQKGDIAEGYSVSREKKESFPLTVTSAQKNPTAFYLCASSMRQRPYEQYFGPGTRLTVT.

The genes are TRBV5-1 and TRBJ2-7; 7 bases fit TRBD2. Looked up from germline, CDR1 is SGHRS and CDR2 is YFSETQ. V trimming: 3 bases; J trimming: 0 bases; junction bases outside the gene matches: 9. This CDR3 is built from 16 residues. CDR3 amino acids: CASSSHPSGSSYEQYF. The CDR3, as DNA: TGCGCCAGCAGCTCCCATCCTAGCGGTAGCTCCTACGAGCAGTACTTC.

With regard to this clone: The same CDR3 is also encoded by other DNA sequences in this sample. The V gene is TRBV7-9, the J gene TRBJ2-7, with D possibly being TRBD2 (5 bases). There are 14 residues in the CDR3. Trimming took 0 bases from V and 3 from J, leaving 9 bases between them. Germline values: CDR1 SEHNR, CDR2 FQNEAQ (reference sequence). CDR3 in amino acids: CASSLASGSYEQYF. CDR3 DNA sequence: TGTGCCAGCAGCTTAGCGTCGGGGAGCTACGAGCAGTACTTC.

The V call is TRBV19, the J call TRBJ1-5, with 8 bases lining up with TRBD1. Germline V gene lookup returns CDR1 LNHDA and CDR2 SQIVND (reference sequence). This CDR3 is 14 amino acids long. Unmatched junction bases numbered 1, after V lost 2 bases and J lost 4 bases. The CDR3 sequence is CASSIQGANQPQHF. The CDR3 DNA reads TGTGCCAGTAGTATACAGGGGGCTAATCAGCCCCAGCATTTT.

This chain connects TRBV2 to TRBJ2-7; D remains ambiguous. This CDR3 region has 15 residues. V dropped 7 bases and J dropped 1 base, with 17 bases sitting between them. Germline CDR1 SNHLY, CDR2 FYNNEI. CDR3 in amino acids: CASIFDPLRSYEQYF. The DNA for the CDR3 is TGTGCCAGCATTTTTGACCCTCTGAGGTCCTACGAGCAGTACTTC.

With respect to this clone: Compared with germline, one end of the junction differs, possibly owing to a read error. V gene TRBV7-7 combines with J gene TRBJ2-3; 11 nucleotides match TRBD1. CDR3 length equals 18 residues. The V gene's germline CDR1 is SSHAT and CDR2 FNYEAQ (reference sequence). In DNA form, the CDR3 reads TGTGCTAGCAGCCTGGGACAGGGGGTCGAAACGGGCACAGATACGCAGTATTTT. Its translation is CASSLGQGVETGTDTQYF. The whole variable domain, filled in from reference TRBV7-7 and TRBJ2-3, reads GAGVSQSPRYKVTKRGQDVTLRCDPISSHATLYWYQQALGQGPEFLTYFNYEAQPDKSGLPSDRFSAERPEGSISTLTIQRTEQRDSAMYRCASSLGQGVETGTDTQYFGPGTRLTVL.

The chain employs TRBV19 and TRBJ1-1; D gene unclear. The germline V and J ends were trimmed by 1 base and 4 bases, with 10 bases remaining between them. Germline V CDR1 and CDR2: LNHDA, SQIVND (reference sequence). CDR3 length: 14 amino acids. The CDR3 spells CASSIVPGGTEAFF. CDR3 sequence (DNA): TGTGCCAGTAGTATAGTCCCAGGTGGCACTGAAGCTTTCTTT. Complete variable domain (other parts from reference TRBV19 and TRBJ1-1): DGGITQSPKYLFRKEGQNVTLSCEQNLNHDAMYWYRQDPGQGLRLIYYSQIVNDFQKGDIAEGYSVSREKKESFPLTVTSAQKNPTAFYLCASSIVPGGTEAFFGQGTRLTVV.

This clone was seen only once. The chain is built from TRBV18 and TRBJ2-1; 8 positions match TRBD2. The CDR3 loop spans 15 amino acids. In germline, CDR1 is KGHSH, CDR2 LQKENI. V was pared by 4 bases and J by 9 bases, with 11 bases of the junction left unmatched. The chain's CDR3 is CASSRLSGSWGEQFF. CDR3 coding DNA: TGTGCCAGCTCACGCCTGAGCGGGAGTTGGGGTGAGCAGTTCTTC.

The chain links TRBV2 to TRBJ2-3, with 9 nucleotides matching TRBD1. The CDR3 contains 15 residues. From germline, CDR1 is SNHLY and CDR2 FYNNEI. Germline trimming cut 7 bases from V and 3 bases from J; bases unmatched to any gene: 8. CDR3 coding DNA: TGTGCCAGCAACTTTGGACAGGGGCCTACAGATACGCAGTATTTT. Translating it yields CASNFGQGPTDTQYF.

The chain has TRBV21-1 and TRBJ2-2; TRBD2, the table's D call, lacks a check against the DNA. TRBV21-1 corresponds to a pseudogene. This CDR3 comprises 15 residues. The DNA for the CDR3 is TGTGCCAGCAGCAAAGTGAAGGCGTTAGACCGGGGAGCTGTTTTT. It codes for CASSKVKALDRGAVF.

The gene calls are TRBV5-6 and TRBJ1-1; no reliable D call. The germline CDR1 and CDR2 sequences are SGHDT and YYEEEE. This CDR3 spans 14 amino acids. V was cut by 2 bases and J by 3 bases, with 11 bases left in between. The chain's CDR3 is CASSFRLADTEAFF. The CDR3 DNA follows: TGTGCCAGCAGCTTCCGTCTAGCGGACACTGAAGCTTTCTTT.

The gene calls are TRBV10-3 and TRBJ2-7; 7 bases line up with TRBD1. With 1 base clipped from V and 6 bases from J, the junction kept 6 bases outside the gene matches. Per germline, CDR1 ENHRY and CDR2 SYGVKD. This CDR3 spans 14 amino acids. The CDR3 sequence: CAISELTGLREQYF. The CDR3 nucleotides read TGTGCCATCAGTGAGTTGACAGGGTTGCGCGAGCAGTACTTC.

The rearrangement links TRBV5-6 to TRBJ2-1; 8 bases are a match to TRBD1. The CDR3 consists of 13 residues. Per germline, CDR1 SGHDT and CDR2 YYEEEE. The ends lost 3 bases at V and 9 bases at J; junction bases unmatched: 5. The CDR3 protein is CASSWGTGGEQFF. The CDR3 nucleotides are TGTGCCAGCAGCTGGGGGACAGGCGGTGAGCAGTTCTTC. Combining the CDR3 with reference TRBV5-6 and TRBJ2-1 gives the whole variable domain DAGVTQSPTHLIKTRGQQVTLRCSPKSGHDTVSWYQQALGQGPQFIFQYYEEEERQRGNFPDRFSGHQFPNYSSELNVNALLLGDSALYLCASSWGTGGEQFFGPGTRLTVL.

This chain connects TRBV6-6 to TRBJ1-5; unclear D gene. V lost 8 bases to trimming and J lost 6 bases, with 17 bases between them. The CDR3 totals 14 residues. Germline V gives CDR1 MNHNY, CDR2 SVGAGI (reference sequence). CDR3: CASWETATTQPQHF. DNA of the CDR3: TGTGCCAGCTGGGAGACCGCGACCACTCAGCCCCAGCATTTT.

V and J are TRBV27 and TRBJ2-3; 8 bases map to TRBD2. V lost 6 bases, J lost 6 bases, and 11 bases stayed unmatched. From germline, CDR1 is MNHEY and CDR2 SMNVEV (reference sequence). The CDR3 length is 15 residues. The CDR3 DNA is TGTGCCAGCAGCGACCGGGAGGGCCTGCACGATACGCAGTATTTT. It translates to CASSDREGLHDTQYF.

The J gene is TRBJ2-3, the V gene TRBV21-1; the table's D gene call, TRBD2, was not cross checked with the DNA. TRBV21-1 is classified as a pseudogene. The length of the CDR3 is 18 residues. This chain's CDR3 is CASRLKGGGISCADTQYF. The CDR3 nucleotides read TGTGCCAGCAGACTCAAAGGTGGGGGGATATCTTGTGCAGATACGCAGTATTTT.